The 11 T cell receptor beta chains below come from one sample, sequenced in a study of blood T cell repertoires in COVID-19. Data came from immunoSEQ multiplex PCR; TCRdb stores just in-frame clones and leaves some out. The table lists about 300,000 clones, approximately 86% of them singletons. The sequenced material came from peripheral blood. All receptors derive from a man aged 70 or older with acute or convalescent COVID-19.

The CDR3 spells CASSNGQGHYGYTF. For the CDR3, the DNA is TGTGCCAGCAGCAACGGACAGGGACACTATGGCTACACCTTC. The rearrangement joins TRBV5-4 to TRBJ1-2; TRBD1 agrees at 8 bases. Germline assignment: CDR1 SGHNT and CDR2 YYREEE (reference sequence). J lost 3 bases, V lost 4 bases, and 5 bases had no gene match. CDR3 length equals 14 residues.

This clone came up a few times. The J gene is TRBJ1-4, the V gene TRBV5-1; the D gene is possibly TRBD1 (5 bases). This CDR3 contains 15 residues. V was trimmed by 0 bases and J by 0 bases, leaving 6 bases between them. Germline values: CDR1 SGHRS, CDR2 YFSETQ. CDR3 amino acids: CASSLAGTTNEKLFF. The CDR3 coding sequence is TGCGCCAGCAGCTTGGCAGGGACAACTAATGAAAAACTGTTTTTT.

This clone was picked up a small number of times. V is TRBV28 and J is TRBJ1-3; TRBD1 aligns across 9 bases. V dropped 5 bases and J dropped 2; count of bases not matched to a gene: 16. The germline gives CDR1 MDHEN, CDR2 SYDVKM. The CDR3 covers 19 residues. CDR3 in DNA: TGTGCCAGCAGTGATTACTACGGGACAGGGAAATCTCCTGGAAACACCATATATTTT. Protein product: CASSDYYGTGKSPGNTIYF.

V usage is TRBV28 and J usage is TRBJ2-7, with 10 bases that match TRBD2. Germline trimming cut 7 bases from V and 2 bases from J; bases unmatched to any gene: 8. Germline V CDR1 and CDR2: MDHEN, SYDVKM. The CDR3 covers 15 residues. CDR3 DNA sequence: TGTGCCAGCAACATGGGGGGACTAGCGCCCTACGAGCAGTACTTC. Translated, it gives CASNMGGLAPYEQYF.

This clone occurred once. This chain joins TRBV5-1 and TRBJ2-4; a possible D gene is TRBD2 (5 bases). V was trimmed by 0 bases and J by 0 bases, leaving 10 bases between them. This CDR3 contains 16 residues. Germline CDR1 and CDR2: SGHRS and YFSETQ. CDR3 in amino acids: CASSLVGGLAKNIQYF. DNA of the CDR3: TGCGCCAGCAGCTTGGTCGGAGGACTAGCCAAAAACATTCAGTACTTC.

The chain recombines TRBV11-3 with TRBJ2-1, with 7 positions matching TRBD2. Germline loops: CDR1 SGHNT, CDR2 YENEEA. This CDR3 spans 12 amino acids. The V and J ends lost 3 bases and 10 bases, in that order; junction bases with no gene match: 3. CDR3 protein: CASSLGGDEQFF. As DNA, the CDR3 is TGTGCCAGCAGCTTGGGAGGGGACGAGCAGTTCTTC.

The V and J genes are TRBV3-1 (or the pseudogene TRBV3-2) and TRBJ2-7; D may be TRBD2 (5 bases). This CDR3 region has 15 residues. V was trimmed by 0 bases and J by 3 bases, leaving 12 bases between them. Germline CDR1 reads LGHDT; CDR2 reads YNNKEL (reference sequence). The CDR3 sequence is CASSQDRSGYYEQYF. CDR3 DNA: TGTGCCAGCAGCCAAGATAGGTCGGGGTACTACGAGCAGTACTTC.

V gene TRBV2 combines with J gene TRBJ1-1, with 11 bases lining up with TRBD1. The junction had 9 bases not matched to a gene; V was cut back by 6 bases and J by 6 bases. Germline assignment: CDR1 SNHLY and CDR2 FYNNEI. This CDR3 comprises 15 residues. The CDR3, as DNA: TGTGCCAGCAGCCTAGGACCGGGACAGGGGGCTGAAGCTTTCTTT. Amino acids: CASSLGPGQGAEAFF.

The gene calls are TRBV7-6 and TRBJ2-3; D is possibly TRBD2 (7 bases). Germline assignment: CDR1 SGHVS and CDR2 FNYEAQ. V lost 1 base and J lost 8, with 10 bases in between. This CDR3 comprises 13 residues. The CDR3 spells CASSLGGGPTQYF. The CDR3 nucleotides read TGTGCCAGCAGCTTAGGCGGGGGCCCTACGCAGTATTTT.

The rearrangement joins TRBV7-2 to TRBJ1-3; D unclear. Trimming shortened V by 1 base and J by 0 bases, and 7 bases separated the two germline ends. CDR1 is SGHTA, CDR2 FQGNSA, per germline. The CDR3 is 15 amino acids. The CDR3, as DNA: TGTGCCAGCAGCTTAGTAACAGCCTCTGGAAACACCATATATTTT. Residues: CASSLVTASGNTIYF.

The rearrangement joins TRBV10-3 to TRBJ2-7; TRBD1 matches at 8 bases. The CDR3 length is 13 residues. Unmatched junction bases numbered 7, after V lost 7 bases and J lost 5 bases. CDR1 and CDR2 from the germline V gene are ENHRY and SYGVKD. The CDR3 DNA is TGTGCCATCAACTCAGGGGGCGAAGACGAGCAGTACTTC. Protein sequence: CAINSGGEDEQYF.